The rows below give T cell receptor beta chains drawn from one sample of a study of cytomegalovirus exposure and HLA in healthy donors. Repertoires were generated with immunoSEQ multiplex PCR, while TCRdb's copy carries only in-frame clones and drops some. This sample has about 110,000 clones; under 80% occur once, and the top ten carry around 3.4%. Sequenced input: PBMCs. These receptors were taken from a man in his 60s in good health and CMV-seronegative. Both conserved end residues are part of each CDR3. The order of the fields is V gene, clone size, D gene, J gene, CDR3 DNA, CDR3 protein. The D gene is left open where the match is weak. Size is omitted from some rows. Given values are once, few, many or a class for expanded clones.

>TRBV7-8|.|.|TRBJ1-4
TGTGCCAGCCGCCGCCTTCTAGAGGGAGAGGAACTGTTTTTT
CASRRLLEGEELFF
>TRBV7-9|.|.|TRBJ1-1
TGTGCCAGCAGCTTAAACAGGAACACTGAAGCTTTCTTT
CASSLNRNTEAFF
>TRBV7-2|.|TRBD2|TRBJ2-5
TGTGCCAGCAGCTTAGGGACTAGCGGGGGGCAAGAGACCCAGTACTTC
CASSLGTSGGQETQYF
>TRBV7-2|.|.|TRBJ1-1
TGTGCCAGCCGTTCGACATGGTCGAACACTGAAGCTTTCTTT
CASRSTWSNTEAFF
>TRBV5-1|.|.|TRBJ1-2
TGCGCCAGCAGCTCACAGGGAGAGGGCTACACCTTC
CASSSQGEGYTF
>TRBV5-1|.|.|TRBJ2-1
TGCGCCAGCAGCCTCTTATCGGCGGAAAATGAGCAGTTCTTC
CASSLLSAENEQFF
>TRBV30|.|.|TRBJ2-1
TGTGCCTGCTCCTTAGGGGGGGGCCTATACAATGAGCAGTTCTTC
CACSLGGGLYNEQFF
>TRBV9|once|TRBD2|TRBJ2-2
TGTGCCAGCAGCCCCATTAGCGGGGGGGACACCGGGGAGCTGTTTTTT
CASSPISGGDTGELFF
>TRBV28|.|.|TRBJ1-1
TGTGCCAGCAGTTTATTCGGCCTTGTGGAGTCAGTTACTGAAGCTTTCTTT
CASSLFGLVESVTEAFF
>TRBV19|few|.|TRBJ1-2
TGTGCCAGTAGGTATGGAGGGGCCTATGGCTACACCTTC
CASRYGGAYGYTF
>TRBV19|.|TRBD1|TRBJ1-1
TGTGCCAGTAGTTTGCACAGGGGGAACACTGAAGCTTTCTTT
CASSLHRGNTEAFF
>TRBV19|.|TRBD2|TRBJ2-3
TGTGCCAGTAGTAACCCCAGGACTAGCGGGGGAGCTAGCACAGATACGCAGTATTTT
CASSNPRTSGGASTDTQYF
>TRBV7-6|.|TRBD1|TRBJ2-5
TGTGCCAGCAGCTCGGGACAGATCCAAGAGACCCAGTACTTC
CASSSGQIQETQYF
>TRBV4-1|.|.|TRBJ1-5
TGCGCCAGCAGCCAAGAGAATGGAGCGTTCGCTCAGCCCCAGCATTTT
CASSQENGAFAQPQHF
>TRBV19|few|.|TRBJ1-5
TGTGCCAGTACCTCAGAGGCGTCAGGAGCGGATCAGCCCCAGCATTTT
CASTSEASGADQPQHF
>TRBV19|.|TRBD1|TRBJ2-5
TGTGCCAGCTCCTCTGGGACAGGGGCGTTGGAGACCCAGTACTTC
CASSSGTGALETQYF
>TRBV5-4|.|TRBD1|TRBJ1-2
TGTGCCAGCAGCACGACAGGGGGCGCAGAGGGCTACACCTTC
CASSTTGGAEGYTF
>TRBV4-1|.|.|TRBJ1-2
TGCGCCAGCAGCCAAGATAACGTGGAGGGGTATGGCTACACCTTC
CASSQDNVEGYGYTF
>TRBV9|few|TRBD2|TRBJ2-5
TGTGCCAGCAGCTCCGGGACTAGCGGACAAGAGACCCAGTACTTC
CASSSGTSGQETQYF
>TRBV29-1|.|.|TRBJ1-2
TGCAGCGTTGAGGCTTCCCGATATGGCTACACCTTC
CSVEASRYGYTF
>TRBV7-2|.|.|TRBJ1-1
TGTGCCAGCAGCCAAGGACAGTCTAACACTGAAGCTTTCTTT
CASSQGQSNTEAFF
>TRBV11-2|.|TRBD2|TRBJ2-1
TGTGCCAGCAGCCCCTCGGGGGGGGGTCGCGGGACATACAATGAGCAGTTCTTC
CASSPSGGGRGTYNEQFF
>TRBV7-2|.|.|TRBJ1-6
TGTGCCAGCAGTCCTGAGAGGAATTCACCCCTCCACTTT
CASSPERNSPLHF
>TRBV9|.|.|TRBJ2-5
TGTGCCAGCAGCAAGCGCCCACTAGGCGGGGAGACCCAGTACTTC
CASSKRPLGGETQYF
>TRBV7-9|few|.|TRBJ1-1
TGTGCCAGCAGCCTCTACAGGGTGGAGGTCACTGAAGCTTTCTTT
CASSLYRVEVTEAFF
>TRBV10-3|.|TRBD1|TRBJ1-1
TGTGCCATCAGCCCGGGACAGAGTTTGAACACTGAAGCTTTCTTT
CAISPGQSLNTEAFF
>TRBV6-5|.|TRBD2|TRBJ2-1
TGTGCCAGCAGTTACTCCGGACTAGCGGGGCTTAATGAGCAGTTCTTC
CASSYSGLAGLNEQFF
>TRBV27|few|TRBD1|TRBJ1-2
TGTGCCAGCAGTGAACCGGGACAGGGGTTCTATGGCTACACCTTC
CASSEPGQGFYGYTF
>TRBV5-1|.|TRBD1|TRBJ2-1
TGCGCCAGCAGAAAAATAGGACAGGAAAACTTCTACAATGAGCAGTTCTTC
CASRKIGQENFYNEQFF
>TRBV28|once|.|TRBJ1-3
TGTGCCAGCAGCTCGGGAGGGGTGGGTGGAAACACCATATATTTT
CASSSGGVGGNTIYF
>TRBV4-3|.|.|TRBJ1-3
TGCGCCAGCAGCCAACCGGGACACCTCTCTGGAAACACCATATATTTT
CASSQPGHLSGNTIYF
>TRBV5-4|.|.|TRBJ1-6
TGTGCCAGCAGCTTCGACAGATCACCCCTCCACTTT
CASSFDRSPLHF
>TRBV4-3|once|.|TRBJ2-3
TGCGCCAGCAGCCAAGAGCAAGCGGGCACAGATACGCAGTATTTT
CASSQEQAGTDTQYF
>TRBV30|.|.|TRBJ2-1
TGTGCCTGGAGTGCGGGGGTTAGTGAGCAGTTCTTC
CAWSAGVSEQFF
>TRBV28|.|.|TRBJ2-3
TGTGCCAGCAGTTACCCCGGGACTCAGACAGATACGCAGTATTTT
CASSYPGTQTDTQYF
>TRBV30|.|TRBD1|TRBJ2-7
TGTGCCTGGGAAAGAGGGACAGCCGGGGCTTACGAGCAGTACTTC
CAWERGTAGAYEQYF
>TRBV7-2|.|TRBD2|TRBJ2-5
TGTGCCAGCAGCTTAGTCCCTAGCGGGGGCCCGGAGACCCAGTACTTC
CASSLVPSGGPETQYF
>TRBV28|.|.|TRBJ1-6
TGTGCCAGCAGTTTAAAGGGAGATGGCAATTCACCCCTCCACTTT
CASSLKGDGNSPLHF
>TRBV28|.|.|TRBJ2-5
TGTGCCAGCAGCCTGCGGGAAGTGGACCAAGAGACCCAGTACTTC
CASSLREVDQETQYF
>TRBV27|.|.|TRBJ1-5
TGTGCCAGCATGGCGGTCCCTGGCGATCAGCCCCAGCATTTT
CASMAVPGDQPQHF